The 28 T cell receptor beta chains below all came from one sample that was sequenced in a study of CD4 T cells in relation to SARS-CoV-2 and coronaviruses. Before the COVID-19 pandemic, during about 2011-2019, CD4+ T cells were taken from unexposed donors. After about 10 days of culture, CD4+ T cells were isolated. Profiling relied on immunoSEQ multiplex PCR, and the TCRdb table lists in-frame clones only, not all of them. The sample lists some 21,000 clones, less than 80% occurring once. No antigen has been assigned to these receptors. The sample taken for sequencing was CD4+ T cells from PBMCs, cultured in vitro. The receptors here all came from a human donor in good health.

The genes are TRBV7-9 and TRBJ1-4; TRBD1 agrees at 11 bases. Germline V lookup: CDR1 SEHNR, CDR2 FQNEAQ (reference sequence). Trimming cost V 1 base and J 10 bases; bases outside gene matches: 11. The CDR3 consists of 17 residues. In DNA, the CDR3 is TGTGCCAGCAGCTTAGATTTAACGGACAGGGGGCTTGTAAAACTGTTTTTT. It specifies CASSLDLTDRGLVKLFF.

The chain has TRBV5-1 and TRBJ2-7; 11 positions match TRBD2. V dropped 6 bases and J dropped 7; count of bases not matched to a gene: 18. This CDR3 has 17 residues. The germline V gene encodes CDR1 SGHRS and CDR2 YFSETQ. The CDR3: CASNPLAGGPTSREQYF. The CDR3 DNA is TGCGCCAGCAACCCCCTAGCGGGAGGCCCTACGAGCAGGGAGCAGTACTTC.

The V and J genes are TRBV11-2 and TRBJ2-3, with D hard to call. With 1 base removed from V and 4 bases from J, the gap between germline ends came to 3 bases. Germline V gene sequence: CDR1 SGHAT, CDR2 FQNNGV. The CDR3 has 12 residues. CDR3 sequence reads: CASSLVPDTQYF. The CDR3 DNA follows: TGTGCCAGCAGCTTAGTACCAGATACGCAGTATTTT.

CDR3 sequence: CASSTRRQGPNQPQHF. CDR3 bases: TGTGCCAGTAGTACACGAAGACAGGGCCCGAATCAGCCCCAGCATTTT. The chain links TRBV19 to TRBJ1-5; 7 bases are shared with TRBD1. CDR1 and CDR2 (germline): LNHDA, SQIVND (reference sequence). The CDR3 is made up of 16 amino acids. After removal of 4 bases from V and 4 bases from J, the junction contained 10 bases not matched to a gene. The entire variable domain, with the rest obtained from reference TRBV19 and TRBJ1-5, is as follows: DGGITQSPKYLFRKEGQNVTLSCEQNLNHDAMYWYRQDPGQGLRLIYYSQIVNDFQKGDIAEGYSVSREKKESFPLTVTSAQKNPTAFYLCASSTRRQGPNQPQHFGDGTRLSIL.

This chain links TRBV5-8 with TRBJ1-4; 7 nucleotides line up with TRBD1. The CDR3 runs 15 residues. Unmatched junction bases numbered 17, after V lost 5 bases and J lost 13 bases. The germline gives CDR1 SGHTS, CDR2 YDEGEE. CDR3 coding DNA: TGTGCCAGCAGTTCCGTCGGGACAGCGTGGGTGAGACTGTTTTTT. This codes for CASSSVGTAWVRLFF.

Here the CDR3 reads CASSYQAGEPDTQYF. The CDR3 nucleotides read TGTGCCAGCAGTTACCAGGCGGGAGAGCCAGATACGCAGTATTTT. The chain joins TRBV6-5 to TRBJ2-3; TRBD2 matches 7 bases. The V segment lost 2 bases and the J segment 4 bases; nucleotides outside the gene matches: 6. CDR3 length equals 15 residues. Germline values: CDR1 MNHEY, CDR2 SVGAGI.

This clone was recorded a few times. CDR3 DNA sequence: TGTGCCAGCAGCTTACAACCCGACGCCGGGGAGCTGTTTTTT. This translates into CASSLQPDAGELFF. The V and J genes are TRBV7-7 and TRBJ2-2; D uncertain. The V gene's germline CDR1 is SSHAT and CDR2 FNYEAQ (reference sequence). V lost 2 bases and J lost 6, with 10 bases in between. The length of the CDR3 is 14 residues. Looking up the rest from reference TRBV7-7 and TRBJ2-2 gives the full variable domain: GAGVSQSPRYKVTKRGQDVTLRCDPISSHATLYWYQQALGQGPEFLTYFNYEAQPDKSGLPSDRFSAERPEGSISTLTIQRTEQRDSAMYRCASSLQPDAGELFFGEGSRLTVL.

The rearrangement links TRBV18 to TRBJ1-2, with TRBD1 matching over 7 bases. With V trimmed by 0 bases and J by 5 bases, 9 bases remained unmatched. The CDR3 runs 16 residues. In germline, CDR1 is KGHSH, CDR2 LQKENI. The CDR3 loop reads CASSPPGQLLGYGYTF. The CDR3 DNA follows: TGTGCCAGCTCACCACCGGGACAGTTGTTAGGGTATGGCTACACCTTC.

DNA for the CDR3: TGCGCCAGCAAGGAGTCCGGCTACAATGAGCAGTTCTTC. This codes for CASKESGYNEQFF. The V call is TRBV5-1, the J call TRBJ2-1; D remains ambiguous. From germline, CDR1 is SGHRS and CDR2 YFSETQ. The CDR3 has 13 amino acids. V was cut by 6 bases and J by 3 bases, with 10 bases left in between.

CDR3 loop: CAISEGYTEAFF. CDR3 nucleotides: TGTGCCATCAGTGAGGGTTACACTGAAGCTTTCTTT. The rearrangement links TRBV10-3 to TRBJ1-1; D not resolved. Trimming took off 2 bases at V and 3 bases at J, with 4 bases between the two ends. There are 12 residues in the CDR3. From germline, CDR1 is ENHRY and CDR2 SYGVKD.

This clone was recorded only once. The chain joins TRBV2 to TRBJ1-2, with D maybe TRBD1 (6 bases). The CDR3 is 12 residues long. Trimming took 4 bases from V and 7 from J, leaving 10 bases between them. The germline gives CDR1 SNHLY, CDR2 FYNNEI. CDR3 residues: CASSVSRGGYTF. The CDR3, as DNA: TGTGCCAGCAGTGTCTCCAGGGGTGGCTACACCTTC.

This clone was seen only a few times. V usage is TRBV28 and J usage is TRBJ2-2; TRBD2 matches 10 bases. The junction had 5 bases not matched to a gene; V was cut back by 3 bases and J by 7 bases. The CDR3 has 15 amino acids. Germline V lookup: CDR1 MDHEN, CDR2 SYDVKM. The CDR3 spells CASSFLAGANGELFF. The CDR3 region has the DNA TGTGCCAGCAGTTTCCTAGCGGGAGCCAACGGGGAGCTGTTTTTT.

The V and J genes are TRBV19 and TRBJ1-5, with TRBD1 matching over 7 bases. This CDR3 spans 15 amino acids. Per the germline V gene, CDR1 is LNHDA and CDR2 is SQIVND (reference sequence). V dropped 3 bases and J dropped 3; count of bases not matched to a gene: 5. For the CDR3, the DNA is TGTGCCAGTAGTATGGTTAGGGGGCCCAATCAGCCCCAGCATTTT. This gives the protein CASSMVRGPNQPQHF.

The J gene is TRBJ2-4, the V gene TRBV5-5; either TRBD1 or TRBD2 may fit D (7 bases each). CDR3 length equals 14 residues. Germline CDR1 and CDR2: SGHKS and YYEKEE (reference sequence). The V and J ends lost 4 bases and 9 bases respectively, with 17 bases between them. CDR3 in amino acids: CASSQWDSGAIQYF. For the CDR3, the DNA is TGTGCCAGCAGCCAATGGGACAGCGGGGCCATTCAGTACTTC.

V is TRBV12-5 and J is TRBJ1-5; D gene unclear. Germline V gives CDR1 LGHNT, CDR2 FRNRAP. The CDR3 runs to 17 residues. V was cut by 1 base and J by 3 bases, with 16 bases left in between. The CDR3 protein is CASGLADTRSFNQPQHF. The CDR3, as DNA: TGTGCTAGTGGTTTGGCCGACACGCGATCCTTCAATCAGCCCCAGCATTTT.

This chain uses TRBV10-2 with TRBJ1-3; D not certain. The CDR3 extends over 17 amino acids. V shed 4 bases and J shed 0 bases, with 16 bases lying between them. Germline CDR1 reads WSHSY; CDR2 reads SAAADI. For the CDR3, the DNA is TGCGCCAGCAGTGCTTCTATCACTACGGACTCTGGAAACACCATATATTTT. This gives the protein CASSASITTDSGNTIYF.

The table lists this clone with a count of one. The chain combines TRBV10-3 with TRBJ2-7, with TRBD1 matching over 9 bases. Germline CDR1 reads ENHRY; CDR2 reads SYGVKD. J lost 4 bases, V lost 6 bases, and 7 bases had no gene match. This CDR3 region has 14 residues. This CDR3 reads CAIRRQGGSYEQYF. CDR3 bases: TGTGCCATCAGGCGACAGGGGGGCTCTTACGAGCAGTACTTC.

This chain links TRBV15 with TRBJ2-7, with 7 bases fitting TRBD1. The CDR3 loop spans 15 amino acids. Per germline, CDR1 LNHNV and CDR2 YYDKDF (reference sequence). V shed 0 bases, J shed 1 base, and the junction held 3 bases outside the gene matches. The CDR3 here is CATSRDQGESYEQYF. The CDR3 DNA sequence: TGTGCCACCAGCAGAGATCAGGGGGAATCCTACGAGCAGTACTTC. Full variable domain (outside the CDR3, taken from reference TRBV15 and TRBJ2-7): DAMVIQNPRYQVTQFGKPVTLSCSQTLNHNVMYWYQQKSSQAPKLLFHYYDKDFNNEADTPDNFQSRRPNTSFCFLDIRSPGLGDTAMYLCATSRDQGESYEQYFGPGTRLTVT.

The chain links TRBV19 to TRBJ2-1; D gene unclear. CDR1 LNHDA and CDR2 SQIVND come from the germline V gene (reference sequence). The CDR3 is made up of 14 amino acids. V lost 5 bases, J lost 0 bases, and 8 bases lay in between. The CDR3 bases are TGTGCCAGTAGTGGGCCGAGCTCCTACAATGAGCAGTTCTTC. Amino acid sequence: CASSGPSSYNEQFF.

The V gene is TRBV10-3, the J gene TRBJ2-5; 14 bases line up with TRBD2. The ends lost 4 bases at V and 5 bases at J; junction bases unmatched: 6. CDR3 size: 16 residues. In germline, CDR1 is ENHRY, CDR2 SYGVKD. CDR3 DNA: TGTGCCATCAGTGCGACTAGCGGGAGGGCCGGGGAGACCCAGTACTTC. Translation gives CAISATSGRAGETQYF.

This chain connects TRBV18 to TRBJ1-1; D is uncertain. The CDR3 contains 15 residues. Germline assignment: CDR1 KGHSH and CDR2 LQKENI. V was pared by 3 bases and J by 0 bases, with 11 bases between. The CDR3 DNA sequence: TGTGCCAGCTCACCCCGCCCCGCAATGAACACTGAAGCTTTCTTT. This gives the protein CASSPRPAMNTEAFF. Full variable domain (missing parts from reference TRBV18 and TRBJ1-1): NAGVMQNPRHLVRRRGQEARLRCSPMKGHSHVYWYRQLPEEGLKFMVYLQKENIIDESGMPKERFSAEFPKEGPSILRIQQVVRGDSAAYFCASSPRPAMNTEAFFGQGTRLTVV.

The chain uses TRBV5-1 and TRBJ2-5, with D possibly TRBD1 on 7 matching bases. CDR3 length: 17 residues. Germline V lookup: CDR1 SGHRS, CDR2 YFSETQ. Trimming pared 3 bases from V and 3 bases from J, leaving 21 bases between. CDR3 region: CASSWRGFTGVEETQYF. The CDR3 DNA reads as TGCGCCAGCAGCTGGAGGGGCTTTACAGGGGTTGAAGAGACCCAGTACTTC.

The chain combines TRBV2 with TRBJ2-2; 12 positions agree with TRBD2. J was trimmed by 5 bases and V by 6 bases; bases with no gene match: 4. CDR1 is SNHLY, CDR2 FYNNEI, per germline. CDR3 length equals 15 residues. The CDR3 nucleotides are TGTGCCAGCAGAGAACTAGCGGGAGGAACCGGGGAGCTGTTTTTT. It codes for CASRELAGGTGELFF.

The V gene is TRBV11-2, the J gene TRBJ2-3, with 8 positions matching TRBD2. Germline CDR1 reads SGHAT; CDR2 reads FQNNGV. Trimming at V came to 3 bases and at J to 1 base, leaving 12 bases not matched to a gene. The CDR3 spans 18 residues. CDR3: CASSFLVAGSGRTDTQYF. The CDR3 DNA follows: TGTGCCAGCAGCTTTTTGGTAGCGGGATCGGGTCGCACAGATACGCAGTATTTT.

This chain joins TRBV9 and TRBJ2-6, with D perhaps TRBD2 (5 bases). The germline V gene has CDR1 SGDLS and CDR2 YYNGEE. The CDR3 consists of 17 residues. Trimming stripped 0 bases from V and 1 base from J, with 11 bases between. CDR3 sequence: CASSVAPRGSGANVLTF. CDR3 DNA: TGTGCCAGCAGCGTAGCCCCGCGAGGGTCTGGGGCCAACGTCCTGACTTTC.

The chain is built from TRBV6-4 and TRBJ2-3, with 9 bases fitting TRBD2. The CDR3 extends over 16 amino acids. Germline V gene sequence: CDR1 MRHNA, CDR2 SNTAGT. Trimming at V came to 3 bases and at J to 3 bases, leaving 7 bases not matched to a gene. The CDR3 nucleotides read TGTGCCAGCAGTGAAGAGTCTAGCGGGAATACAGATACGCAGTATTTT. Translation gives CASSEESSGNTDTQYF.

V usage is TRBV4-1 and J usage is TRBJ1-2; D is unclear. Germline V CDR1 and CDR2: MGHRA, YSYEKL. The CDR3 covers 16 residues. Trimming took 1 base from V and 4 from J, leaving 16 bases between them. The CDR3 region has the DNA TGCGCCAGCAGCCAAGGCGGCGGAAAGGCGGTCTATGGCTACACCTTC. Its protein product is CASSQGGGKAVYGYTF.

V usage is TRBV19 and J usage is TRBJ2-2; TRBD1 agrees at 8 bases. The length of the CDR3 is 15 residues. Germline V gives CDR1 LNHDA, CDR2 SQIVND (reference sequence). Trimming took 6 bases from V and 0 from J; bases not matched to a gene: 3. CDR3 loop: CASRRTGTNTGELFF. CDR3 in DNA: TGTGCCAGTAGGCGGACAGGGACGAACACCGGGGAGCTGTTTTTT.